This T cell receptor beta chain was profiled in a study of response to subunit inactivated influenza vaccine. MiXCR was run by TCRdb on the RT-PCR reads, yielding one entry per CDR3 protein. The repertoire has about 780,000 distinct CDR3 sequences, around 20% of them found once; the top ten carry about a tenth. The germline gives CDR1 SGHRS, CDR2 YFSETQ. J lost 3 bases, V lost 5 bases, and 11 bases had no gene match. The CDR3 is made up of 15 amino acids. Sequencing used PBMCs from blood, obtained more than 4 days after vaccination. The clonotype was recovered from a man aged 50-60 years who received an inactivated influenza vaccine. J is TRBJ2-7 and V is TRBV5-1; 7 bases map to TRBD2. CDR3 region: CASSSPGGPHYEQYF. CDR3 DNA: TGCGCCAGCAGTTCTCCGGGGGGTCCCCACTACGAGCAGTACTTC.